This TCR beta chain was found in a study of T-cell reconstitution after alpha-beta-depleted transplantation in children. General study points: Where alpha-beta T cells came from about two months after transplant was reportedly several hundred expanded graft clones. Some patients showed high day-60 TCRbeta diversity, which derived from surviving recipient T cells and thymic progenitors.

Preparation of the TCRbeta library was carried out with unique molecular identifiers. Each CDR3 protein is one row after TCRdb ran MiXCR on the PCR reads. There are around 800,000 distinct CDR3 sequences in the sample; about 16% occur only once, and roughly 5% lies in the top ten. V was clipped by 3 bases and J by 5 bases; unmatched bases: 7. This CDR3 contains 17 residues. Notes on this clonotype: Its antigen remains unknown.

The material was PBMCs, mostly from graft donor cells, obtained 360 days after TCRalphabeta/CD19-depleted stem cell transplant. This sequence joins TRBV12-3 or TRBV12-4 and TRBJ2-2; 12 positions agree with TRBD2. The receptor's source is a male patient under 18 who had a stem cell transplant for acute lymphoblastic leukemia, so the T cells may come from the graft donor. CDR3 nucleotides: TGTGCCAGCAGTTTGCGGAAGACTAGCGGGAGTACCGGGGAGCTGTTTTTT. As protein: CASSLRKTSGSTGELFF.